Only one count was recorded for the clone carrying this T cell receptor beta chain. The antigen remains unidentified. Profiling relied on immunoSEQ multiplex PCR, and the TCRdb table lists in-frame clones only, not all of them. The repertoire holds some 78,000 clones, with roughly four fifths as singletons. This record comes from a study of identifying expanded T cells in peripheral blood. The CDR3 runs to 15 residues. The germline gives CDR1 MDHEN, CDR2 SYDVKM. V lost 1 base, J lost 0 bases, and 9 bases lay in between. Notes on the study in general: Clone count variance between roughly 2-week samples rose with total template count. Differentially abundant clones: roughly 1.2 between replicates, 16.4 at roughly 15 days, approximately 19 at four.

No infections or other immune events were documented during collection. This receptor was obtained from a person between 18 and 75 years old in good health. The sample taken for sequencing was blood. The chain is built from TRBV28 and TRBJ1-1; D call uncertain. The CDR3 sequence: CASSLFGEMNTEAFF. In DNA, the CDR3 is TGTGCCAGCAGTTTATTTGGGGAAATGAACACTGAAGCTTTCTTT.